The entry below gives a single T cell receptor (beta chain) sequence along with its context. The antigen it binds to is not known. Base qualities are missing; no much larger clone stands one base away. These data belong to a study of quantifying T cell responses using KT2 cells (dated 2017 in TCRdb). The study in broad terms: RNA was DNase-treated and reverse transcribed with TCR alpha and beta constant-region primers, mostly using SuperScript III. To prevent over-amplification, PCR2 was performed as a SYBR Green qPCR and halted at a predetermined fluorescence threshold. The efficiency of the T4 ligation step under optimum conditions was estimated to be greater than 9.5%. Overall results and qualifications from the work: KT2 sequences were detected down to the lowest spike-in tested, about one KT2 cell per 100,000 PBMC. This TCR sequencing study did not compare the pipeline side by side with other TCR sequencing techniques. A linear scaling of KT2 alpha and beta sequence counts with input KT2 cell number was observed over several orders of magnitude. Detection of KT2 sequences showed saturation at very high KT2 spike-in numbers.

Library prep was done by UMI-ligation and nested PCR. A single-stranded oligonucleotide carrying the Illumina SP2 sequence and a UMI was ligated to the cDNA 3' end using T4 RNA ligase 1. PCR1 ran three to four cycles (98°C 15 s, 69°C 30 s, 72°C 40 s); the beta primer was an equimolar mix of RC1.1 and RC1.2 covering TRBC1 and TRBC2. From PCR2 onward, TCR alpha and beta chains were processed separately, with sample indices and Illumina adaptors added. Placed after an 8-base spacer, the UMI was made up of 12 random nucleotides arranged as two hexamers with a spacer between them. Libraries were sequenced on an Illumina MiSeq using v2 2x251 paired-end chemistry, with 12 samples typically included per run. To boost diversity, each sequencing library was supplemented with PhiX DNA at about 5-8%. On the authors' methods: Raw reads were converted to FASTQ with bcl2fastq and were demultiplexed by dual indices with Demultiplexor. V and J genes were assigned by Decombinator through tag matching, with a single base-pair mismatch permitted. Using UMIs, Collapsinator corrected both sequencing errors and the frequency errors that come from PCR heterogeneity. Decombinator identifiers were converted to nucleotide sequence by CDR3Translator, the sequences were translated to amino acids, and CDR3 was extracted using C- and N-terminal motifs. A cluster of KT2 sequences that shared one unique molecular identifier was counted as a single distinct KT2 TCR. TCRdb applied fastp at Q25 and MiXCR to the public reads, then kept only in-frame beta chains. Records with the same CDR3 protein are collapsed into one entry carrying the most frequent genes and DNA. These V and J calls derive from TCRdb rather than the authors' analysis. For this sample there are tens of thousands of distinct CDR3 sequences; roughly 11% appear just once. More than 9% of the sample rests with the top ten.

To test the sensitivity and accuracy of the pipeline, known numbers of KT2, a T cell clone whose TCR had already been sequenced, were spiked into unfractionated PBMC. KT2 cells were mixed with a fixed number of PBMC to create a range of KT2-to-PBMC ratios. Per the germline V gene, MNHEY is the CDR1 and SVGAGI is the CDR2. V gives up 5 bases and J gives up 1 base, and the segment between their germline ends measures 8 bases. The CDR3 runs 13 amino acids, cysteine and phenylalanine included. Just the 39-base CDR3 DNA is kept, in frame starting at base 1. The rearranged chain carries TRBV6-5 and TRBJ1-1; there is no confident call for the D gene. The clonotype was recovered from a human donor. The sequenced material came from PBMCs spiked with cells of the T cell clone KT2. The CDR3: CASSPVGNTEAFF. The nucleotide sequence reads TGTGCCAGCAGTCCGGTGGGGAACACTGAAGCTTTCTTT.